Shown below are 32 T cell receptor beta chains from a single sample sequenced in a study of response to subunit inactivated influenza vaccine. TCRdb ran MiXCR on the RT-PCR reads and lists one entry per CDR3 protein. The table includes hundreds of thousands of distinct CDR3 sequences, 13% to 15% detected once. The specimen was PBMCs from blood, collected about 14 days before vaccination. All receptors derive from a middle-aged man who received an inactivated influenza vaccine.

In this sample, this clonotype turned up a few times. The rearrangement uses TRBV12-3 or TRBV12-4 and TRBJ2-5, with D possibly being TRBD1 (5 bases). There are 15 residues in the CDR3. V lost 5 bases, J lost 5 bases, and 18 bases lay in between. CDR3 region: CASSPGTGVRETQYF. The CDR3 DNA reads as TGTGCCAGCAGTCCGGGCACAGGAGTCAGGGAGACCCAGTACTTC.

This clonotype was picked up many times. This chain connects TRBV5-1 to TRBJ2-5, with 11 bases matching TRBD2. The CDR3 length is 16 residues. The V gene's germline CDR1 is SGHRS and CDR2 YFSETQ. With V trimmed by 4 bases and J by 6 bases, 11 bases remained unmatched. In nucleotides, the CDR3 is TGCGCCAGCAGCCTAACCGGGACTAGCGGTACTCAGACCCAGTACTTC. This gives the protein CASSLTGTSGTQTQYF. Full variable domain (missing parts from reference TRBV5-1 and TRBJ2-5): KAGVTQTPRYLIKTRGQQVTLSCSPISGHRSVSWYQQTPGQGLQFLFEYFSETQRNKGNFPGRFSGRQFSNSRSEMNVSTLELGDSALYLCASSLTGTSGTQTQYFGPGTRLLVL.

This clonotype was counted a few times. This chain joins TRBV10-3 and TRBJ1-1; D is uncertain. The CDR3 covers 13 residues. The ends were cut back, 4 bases at V and 7 bases at J, with 13 bases in the middle. CDR1 and CDR2 from the germline V gene are ENHRY and SYGVKD. The DNA of the CDR3 is TGTGCCATCAGTGCCACGGGATCCCTTGAAGCTTTCTTT. It codes for CAISATGSLEAFF.

This clonotype occurred a few times. The CDR3 sequence: CASSLARLEQETQYF. The CDR3, as DNA: TGCGCCAGCAGCTTGGCCAGGTTAGAGCAAGAGACCCAGTACTTC. The V call is TRBV5-1, the J call TRBJ2-5; no clear D gene. Germline V gives CDR1 SGHRS, CDR2 YFSETQ. V gave up 0 bases and J gave up 2 bases, with 11 bases separating them. This CDR3 spans 15 amino acids.

The chain carries TRBV10-3 and TRBJ1-1; D is undetermined. V lost 0 bases to trimming and J lost 0 bases, with 8 bases between them. The CDR3 covers 15 residues. The germline V gene has CDR1 ENHRY and CDR2 SYGVKD. In DNA form, the CDR3 reads TGTGCCATCAGTGAGTCGAACAACATGAACACTGAAGCTTTCTTT. It yields the protein CAISESNNMNTEAFF.

CDR3 sequence (DNA): TGTGCCAGCAGTTTAATAGGCTGGGCGGGCGAGCAGTACTTC. It specifies CASSLIGWAGEQYF. This chain joins TRBV12-3 or TRBV12-4 and TRBJ2-7; D may be TRBD2 (5 bases). The ends were cut back, 2 bases at V and 6 bases at J, with 14 bases in the middle. The CDR3 is 14 residues long.

The rearrangement links TRBV7-2 to TRBJ2-7; TRBD1 agrees at 11 bases. The junction had 6 bases not matched to a gene; V was cut back by 5 bases and J by 3 bases. The CDR3 has 15 residues. Germline V gene lookup returns CDR1 SGHTA and CDR2 FQGNSA. CDR3 protein: CASSHRTGGFYEQYF. The CDR3 DNA sequence: TGTGCCAGCAGCCACCGGACAGGGGGCTTCTACGAGCAGTACTTC.

The chain employs TRBV7-7 and TRBJ1-3, with no clear D. CDR3 length: 15 amino acids. V lost 1 base and J 8 bases, leaving 15 bases between the germline ends. In germline, CDR1 is SSHAT, CDR2 FNYEAQ (reference sequence). The CDR3 region is CASSLGLGTGDTIYF. The CDR3 nucleotides are TGTGCCAGCAGCTTAGGGTTGGGCACCGGGGACACCATATATTTT.

This clonotype was picked up many times. This chain joins TRBV4-2 and TRBJ2-5; D is possibly TRBD2 (6 bases). Germline V gene data show CDR1 as LGHNA and CDR2 as YNFKEQ. The CDR3 runs 14 residues. Deletions cut 0 bases from V and 3 bases from J, with 8 bases between. This chain's CDR3 is CASSQDPSEETQYF. The DNA of the CDR3 is TGTGCCAGCAGCCAAGATCCTAGCGAAGAGACCCAGTACTTC.

The genes are TRBV7-9 and TRBJ2-3; the D gene could be TRBD1 or TRBD2 (5 bases each). Germline V CDR1 and CDR2: SEHNR, FQNEAQ (reference sequence). The CDR3 consists of 16 residues. The V and J ends lost 5 bases and 4 bases respectively, with 19 bases between them. In DNA form, the CDR3 reads TGTGCCAGCAGCCCTTTTCTAAGCCCGGGGCCAGATACGCAGTATTTT. Translated: CASSPFLSPGPDTQYF.

This clonotype appeared many times. The chain has TRBV6-1 and TRBJ2-1, with TRBD1 matching over 10 bases. V lost 7 bases and J lost 4; bases outside the gene matches: 7. Germline CDR1 MNHNS, CDR2 SASEGT. This CDR3 has 15 residues. This CDR3 is CASILDRGSYNEQFF. DNA for the CDR3: TGTGCCAGCATTCTGGACAGGGGGTCGTACAATGAGCAGTTCTTC.

Only a few counts were recorded for this clonotype. The chain joins TRBV5-1 to TRBJ2-1; possible D gene TRBD1, 5 bases. This CDR3 is 16 amino acids long. Germline V gene lookup returns CDR1 SGHRS and CDR2 YFSETQ. The ends were cut back, 1 base at V and 2 bases at J, with 13 bases in the middle. The CDR3 sequence: CASSLRSGLAYNEQFF. The DNA of the CDR3 is TGCGCCAGCAGCTTGAGGTCAGGGTTAGCCTACAATGAGCAGTTCTTC.

This clonotype was observed a handful of times. The V gene is TRBV15, the J gene TRBJ1-2; D call uncertain. Trimming pared 4 bases from V and 10 bases from J, leaving 16 bases between. Germline CDR1 reads LNHNV; CDR2 reads YYDKDF (reference sequence). The CDR3 runs to 13 residues. The CDR3, as DNA: TGTGCCACCAGCATCCCGGTCGGGGAAGACTACACCTTC. It translates to CATSIPVGEDYTF.

This chain links TRBV18 with TRBJ1-3; TRBD1 is a possible D gene (6 bases). Germline V gives CDR1 KGHSH, CDR2 LQKENI. CDR3 length equals 17 residues. Between the trimmed V and J ends, which lost 4 bases and 0 bases, there was a span of 16 bases. As DNA, the CDR3 is TGTGCCAGCTCACTCGACCGGACAGACTTCTCTGGAAACACCATATATTTT. Residues: CASSLDRTDFSGNTIYF.

The V gene is TRBV19, the J gene TRBJ1-1; possible D gene TRBD1, 6 bases. Germline V gene sequence: CDR1 LNHDA, CDR2 SQIVND (reference sequence). Trimming stripped 6 bases from V and 5 bases from J, with 16 bases between. The CDR3 length is 14 residues. DNA of the CDR3: TGTGCCAGTAGGGTCAGGGGCGGGAAGACTGAAGCTTTCTTT. This gives the protein CASRVRGGKTEAFF.

The rearrangement links TRBV5-1 to TRBJ2-3, with D unclear. V was trimmed by 2 bases and J by 3 bases, leaving 10 bases between them. The CDR3 has 14 residues. From germline, CDR1 is SGHRS and CDR2 YFSETQ. The CDR3 DNA sequence: TGCGCCAGCAGCTTAAATTGGGCAACAGATACGCAGTATTTT. Translated, it gives CASSLNWATDTQYF.

The chain carries TRBV7-8 and TRBJ2-3; 7 bases align to TRBD2. With 2 bases clipped from V and 0 bases from J, the junction kept 5 bases outside the gene matches. CDR1 SGHVS and CDR2 FQNEAQ come from the germline V gene. The CDR3 runs 16 residues. The CDR3 DNA reads TGTGCCAGCAGCTTACCGGGGGACTATAGCACAGATACGCAGTATTTT. Its protein is CASSLPGDYSTDTQYF.

CDR3 sequence (DNA): TGCGCCAGCAGCCAAGAAGTCAGATATAACTATGGCTACACCTTC. It encodes CASSQEVRYNYGYTF. This chain links TRBV4-3 with TRBJ1-2; D is unresolved. Deletions cut 0 bases from V and 1 base from J, with 9 bases between. CDR3 length: 15 amino acids. In germline, CDR1 is LGHNA, CDR2 YSLEER.

The V call is TRBV7-2, the J call TRBJ2-5; the D call may be TRBD1 or TRBD2 (6 bases each). There are 17 residues in the CDR3. The V and J ends lost 5 bases and 3 bases respectively, with 22 bases between them. Germline CDR1 is SGHTA and CDR2 is FQGNSA. The CDR3 reads CASSRGWTARIEETQYF. The CDR3 DNA reads TGTGCCAGCAGCCGGGGGTGGACAGCTCGAATCGAAGAGACCCAGTACTTC. Variable domain in full (rest from reference TRBV7-2 and TRBJ2-5): GAGVSQSPSNKVTEKGKDVELRCDPISGHTALYWYRQSLGQGLEFLIYFQGNSAPDKSGLPSDRFSAERTGGSVSTLTIQRTQQEDSAVYLCASSRGWTARIEETQYFGPGTRLLVL.

This clonotype appeared a few times. The rearrangement uses TRBV28 and TRBJ2-3, with 7 bases fitting TRBD2. Germline V CDR1 and CDR2: MDHEN, SYDVKM. This CDR3 has 12 amino acids. Here the CDR3 DNA reads TGTGCGGGGGGGGGAGACACAGATACGCAGTATTTT. This gives the protein CAGGGDTDTQYF.

This chain links TRBV9 with TRBJ2-2, with D hard to call. The germline V gene encodes CDR1 SGDLS and CDR2 YYNGEE. Trimming took off 1 base at V and 2 bases at J, with 12 bases between the two ends. The CDR3 length is 16 residues. The CDR3 DNA reads TGTGCCAGCAGCGTAAGAGGAATAGATAACACCGGGGAGCTGTTTTTT. This encodes CASSVRGIDNTGELFF.

The chain is built from TRBV2 and TRBJ1-5; TRBD1 is a possible D gene (5 bases). Trimming left V 4 bases short and J 0 bases short, with 13 bases between. CDR1 SNHLY and CDR2 FYNNEI come from the germline V gene. CDR3 length: 16 residues. CDR3 nucleotides: TGTGCCAGCAGTGGGAAGGGGAGATATAGCAATCAGCCCCAGCATTTT. It specifies CASSGKGRYSNQPQHF. The complete variable domain, with remaining parts taken from reference TRBV2 and TRBJ1-5, reads EPEVTQTPSHQVTQMGQEVILRCVPISNHLYFYWYRQILGQKVEFLVSFYNNEISEKSEIFDDQFSVERPDGSNFTLKIRSTKLEDSAMYFCASSGKGRYSNQPQHFGDGTRLSIL.

The rearrangement uses TRBV7-9 and TRBJ2-1, with a tentative D call TRBD1 (5 bases). The length of the CDR3 is 14 residues. Germline-derived CDR1 and CDR2 are SEHNR and FQNEAQ (reference sequence). Deletions cut 4 bases from V and 7 bases from J, with 14 bases between. CDR3 amino acids: CASSSRTPGNEQFF. As DNA, the CDR3 is TGTGCCAGCAGCTCACGGACACCTGGAAATGAGCAGTTCTTC.

This clonotype was picked up many times. The rearrangement links TRBV4-1 to TRBJ2-2, with D possibly TRBD2 on 7 matching bases. The CDR3 length is 14 residues. Trimming took off 8 bases at V and 1 base at J, with 11 bases between the two ends. Germline lookup yields CDR1 MGHRA and CDR2 YSYEKL. The CDR3 coding sequence is TGCGCCAGCCGAAGGGGGGGGAACACCGGGGAGCTGTTTTTT. Translating it yields CASRRGGNTGELFF.

This clonotype was counted a few times. The chain is built from TRBV5-1 and TRBJ1-6; D unresolved. The V gene's germline CDR1 is SGHRS and CDR2 YFSETQ. V shed 1 base and J shed 11 bases, with 13 bases lying between them. There are 14 residues in the CDR3. The CDR3: CASSLRADEPPLHF. The CDR3 coding sequence is TGCGCCAGCAGCTTGCGGGCAGACGAGCCACCCCTCCACTTT.

The V and J genes are TRBV7-9 and TRBJ1-2; D remains unclear. The CDR3 has 16 amino acids. Germline V lookup: CDR1 SEHNR, CDR2 FQNEAQ (reference sequence). The germline V and J ends were trimmed by 5 bases and 8 bases, with 24 bases remaining between them. The chain's CDR3 is CASSDLGGPYGMGYTF. The DNA of the CDR3 is TGTGCCAGCAGCGACCTAGGTGGGCCGTACGGGATGGGCTACACCTTC.

V is TRBV9 and J is TRBJ2-7; possibly TRBD2 for D (5 bases). V dropped 3 bases and J dropped 2 bases, with 15 bases sitting between them. The CDR3 is 15 amino acids. CDR1 and CDR2 (germline): SGDLS, YYNGEE. The CDR3: CASSAQAEGTYEQYF. As DNA, the CDR3 is TGTGCCAGCAGCGCACAAGCGGAAGGTACCTACGAGCAGTACTTC.

This chain uses TRBV7-8 with TRBJ2-7; tentative D call: TRBD2 (6 bases). V lost 5 bases to trimming and J lost 7 bases, with 27 bases between them. Per the germline V gene, CDR1 is SGHVS and CDR2 is FQNEAQ. This CDR3 has 17 amino acids. The chain's CDR3 is CASSPLRNFGGAYEQYF. The CDR3 nucleotides read TGTGCCAGCAGCCCCCTAAGAAATTTCGGAGGGGCGTATGAGCAGTACTTC.

This clonotype was picked up many times. The chain carries TRBV3-1 and TRBJ1-3; D uncertain. Per germline, CDR1 LGHDT and CDR2 YNNKEL (reference sequence). V dropped 5 bases and J dropped 4 bases, with 9 bases sitting between them. The CDR3 covers 13 residues. Here the CDR3 DNA reads TGTGCCAGCAGCAAACAGATCGGAAACACCATATATTTT. Amino acid sequence: CASSKQIGNTIYF.

This clonotype was seen a few times. The chain is built from TRBV5-5 and TRBJ2-7, with 8 bases matching TRBD2. This CDR3 region has 16 residues. The V and J ends lost 4 bases and 1 base, in that order; junction bases with no gene match: 10. The germline V gene encodes CDR1 SGHKS and CDR2 YYEKEE (reference sequence). The CDR3 DNA reads as TGTGCCAGCAGCATCGGACTAGCCCCTTTTTCCTACGAGCAGTACTTC. This sequence encodes CASSIGLAPFSYEQYF.

CDR3 nucleotide sequence: TGTGCCAGCAGCCACCAGACAGGGGAAGGTGGCTACACCTTC. This translates into CASSHQTGEGGYTF. The chain joins TRBV3-1 to TRBJ1-2; 8 nucleotides line up with TRBD1. With 3 bases clipped from V and 7 bases from J, the junction kept 7 bases outside the gene matches. From germline, CDR1 is LGHDT and CDR2 YNNKEL (reference sequence). This CDR3 region has 14 residues.

About this clonotype: A much larger clone differs from this one at a single base, so this may be a read error. This chain uses TRBV5-5 with TRBJ2-3; D not resolved. Trimming pared 6 bases from V and 6 bases from J, leaving 11 bases between. There are 12 residues in the CDR3. Germline CDR1 and CDR2: SGHKS and YYEKEE (reference sequence). The DNA for the CDR3 is TGTGCCAGCATCCGAGACGGGGATACGCAGTATTTT. This translates into CASIRDGDTQYF.